These 10 T cell receptor beta chains originate from one sample sequenced in a study of blood T cells in healthy people across ages. Primed by a sample-barcoded 5' primer and a J-beta primer mix, a second PCR proceeded for 7 to 11 cycles. TCRdb itself ran the 5' RACE reads through MiXCR, one entry per CDR3 protein. The sample lists 1.5 million to 2 million distinct CDR3 sequences, around half seen once, with about 2.1% in the top ten. Input material: blood. The receptors here all came from a woman aged 40-49 years in good health.

J is TRBJ2-5 and V is TRBV7-2; the match to TRBD1 covers 7 bases. With 5 bases clipped from V and 2 bases from J, the junction kept 5 bases outside the gene matches. Germline CDR1 and CDR2: SGHTA and FQGNSA. The CDR3 totals 14 residues. CDR3 nucleotide sequence: TGTGCCAGCAGCCCACAGGGGAAGCAAGAGACCCAGTACTTC. Encoded protein: CASSPQGKQETQYF. The variable domain in full, with the rest retrieved from reference TRBV7-2 and TRBJ2-5, is GAGVSQSPSNKVTEKGKDVELRCDPISGHTALYWYRQSLGQGLEFLIYFQGNSAPDKSGLPSDRFSAERTGGSVSTLTIQRTQQEDSAVYLCASSPQGKQETQYFGPGTRLLVL.

The V gene is TRBV20-1, the J gene TRBJ1-5; the D gene is possibly TRBD1 (5 bases). Germline CDR1 and CDR2: DFQATT and SNEGSKA (reference sequence). V was trimmed by 1 base and J by 12 bases, leaving 16 bases between them. The CDR3 has 13 amino acids. The CDR3 DNA follows: TGCAGTGCTAGAGCAAAGTGGCAGGGTCACCAGCATTTT. It codes for CSARAKWQGHQHF.

A few counts support this clonotype. CDR3 residues: CASSTDRDGETQYF. DNA for the CDR3: TGCGCCAGCAGCACGGACAGGGACGGTGAGACCCAGTACTTC. The rearrangement joins TRBV5-1 to TRBJ2-5, with 8 bases matching TRBD1. The CDR3 length is 14 residues. V lost 4 bases to trimming and J lost 5 bases; unmatched junction nucleotides: 7. Germline values: CDR1 SGHRS, CDR2 YFSETQ.

Only a few counts were recorded for this clonotype. This rearrangement joins TRBV18 to TRBJ1-1; TRBD1 is a possible D gene (6 bases). V lost 2 bases to trimming and J lost 5 bases, with 12 bases between them. Germline values: CDR1 KGHSH, CDR2 LQKENI. This CDR3 is built from 14 residues. The CDR3 loop reads CASSPGGRGTEAFF. The CDR3 DNA is TGTGCCAGCTCACCAGGGGGGCGTGGAACTGAAGCTTTCTTT.

This chain uses TRBV9 with TRBJ2-5; 11 bases agree with TRBD2. Germline CDR1 and CDR2: SGDLS and YYNGEE. This CDR3 has 17 amino acids. Trimming removed 0 bases from V and 2 bases from J; junction bases left unmatched: 6. CDR3 nucleotides: TGTGCCAGCAGCGTAGGAGGTAGCGGGGGGGTACAAGAGACCCAGTACTTC. It codes for CASSVGGSGGVQETQYF.

In the case of this clonotype: The junction and the germline gene differ at one end; a read error may be behind it. The rearrangement joins TRBV19 to TRBJ2-1; D gene uncertain. The V gene's germline CDR1 is LNHDA and CDR2 SQIVND (reference sequence). The CDR3 has 16 residues. DNA for the CDR3: TGTGCCGGTAGTATAGATAGGAGATTCCGGCTCAGTGAGCAGTTCTTC. As protein: CAGSIDRRFRLSEQFF.

There are a few counts of this clonotype. V and J are TRBV5-1 and TRBJ2-3, with TRBD1 identical over 7 bases. Per the germline V gene, CDR1 is SGHRS and CDR2 is YFSETQ. Trimming removed 0 bases from V and 1 base from J; junction bases left unmatched: 5. The CDR3 covers 16 residues. The CDR3 region is CASSLEQGMGTDTQYF. CDR3 in DNA: TGCGCCAGCAGCTTGGAACAGGGGATGGGCACAGATACGCAGTATTTT.

The chain has TRBV20-1 and TRBJ2-1; D is possibly TRBD2 (5 bases). The V end was cut by 6 bases, the J end by 8 bases, with 17 bases between. Germline V gene lookup returns CDR1 DFQATT and CDR2 SNEGSKA (reference sequence). The CDR3 has 13 residues. The CDR3 region has the DNA TGCAGTGCCAGTAAATTGGCTAGCTATGAGCAGTTCTTC. This translates into CSASKLASYEQFF.

The chain joins TRBV4-3 to TRBJ2-1; the D is unclear. The CDR3 spans 14 residues. Looked up from germline, CDR1 is LGHNA and CDR2 is YSLEER. V was cut by 4 bases and J by 5 bases, with 12 bases left in between. CDR3 bases: TGCGCCAGCAGCCCAGAGGACCCCAACAATGAGCAGTTCTTC. It yields the protein CASSPEDPNNEQFF.

This clonotype was seen a few times. V usage is TRBV28 and J usage is TRBJ1-6, with 8 bases lining up with TRBD1. The CDR3 is made up of 15 amino acids. Germline lookup yields CDR1 MDHEN and CDR2 SYDVKM. The V and J ends lost 3 bases and 5 bases, in that order; junction bases with no gene match: 3. CDR3 amino acids: CASSLEQGDNSPLHF. In DNA, the CDR3 is TGTGCCAGCAGTTTGGAACAGGGGGATAATTCACCCCTCCACTTT.